These 21 T cell receptor beta chains originate from one sample sequenced in a study of blood T cell repertoires in COVID-19. Produced via immunoSEQ multiplex PCR; TCRdb's table is partial and in-frame only. The sample includes about 95,000 clones, over 70% seen only once; the top ten take approximately 25%. The sequenced sample consisted of peripheral blood. The source is a man aged 80 or over with active or convalescent COVID-19.

This rearrangement joins TRBV5-6 to TRBJ1-6, with D perhaps matching TRBD1 (6 bases). Germline CDR1 SGHDT, CDR2 YYEEEE. This CDR3 is built from 15 residues. The V end lost 6 bases, the J end lost 7 bases, and 17 bases lay between the germline ends. CDR3 residues: CASTRQVFINSPLHF. DNA of the CDR3: TGTGCCAGCACCAGACAGGTTTTTATAAATTCACCCCTCCACTTT.

V and J are TRBV5-1 and TRBJ2-5; a possible D gene is TRBD1 (6 bases). This CDR3 comprises 15 residues. Deletions cut 5 bases from V and 2 bases from J, with 16 bases between. Looked up from germline, CDR1 is SGHRS and CDR2 is YFSETQ. CDR3 amino acids: CASRKEGQRQETQYF. In DNA, the CDR3 is TGCGCCAGCAGGAAAGAAGGACAGAGACAAGAGACCCAGTACTTC.

This clone was seen once. The chain employs TRBV28 and TRBJ1-2; weak D call: TRBD1 (5 bases). Germline V gives CDR1 MDHEN, CDR2 SYDVKM. V was trimmed by 7 bases and J by 3 bases, leaving 21 bases between them. CDR3 size: 16 residues. CDR3 protein: CASTPGGGWGDYGYTF. For the CDR3, the DNA is TGTGCCAGCACCCCCGGGGGGGGATGGGGCGACTATGGCTACACCTTC.

V usage is TRBV6-5 and J usage is TRBJ1-2, with 12 positions matching TRBD1. This CDR3 is 15 amino acids long. Unmatched junction bases numbered 9, after V lost 5 bases and J lost 8 bases. The germline V gene has CDR1 MNHEY and CDR2 SVGAGI. The chain's CDR3 is CASSTGQGALRGYTF. The CDR3 DNA sequence: TGTGCCAGCAGTACGGGACAGGGGGCACTTCGAGGCTACACCTTC.

This clone was seen only once. The V gene is TRBV19, the J gene TRBJ2-7; D gene ambiguous. CDR3 length: 15 residues. CDR1 LNHDA and CDR2 SQIVND come from the germline V gene (reference sequence). Trimming removed 3 bases from V and 2 bases from J, with 14 bases in between. The CDR3 loop is CASSMMVGAAYEQYF. The DNA of the CDR3 is TGTGCCAGTAGTATGATGGTCGGTGCTGCCTACGAGCAGTACTTC.

The J gene is TRBJ1-1, the V gene TRBV28; 7 bases align to TRBD1. Germline trimming cut 8 bases from V and 7 bases from J; bases unmatched to any gene: 10. The CDR3 spans 13 residues. Germline V lookup: CDR1 MDHEN, CDR2 SYDVKM. The CDR3 DNA is TGTGCCAGCCTGCGGACAGGTTTAATTGAAGCTTTCTTT. Translating gives CASLRTGLIEAFF. Combining the CDR3 with reference TRBV28 and TRBJ1-1 gives the whole variable domain DVKVTQSSRYLVKRTGEKVFLECVQDMDHENMFWYRQDPGLGLRLIYFSYDVKMKEKGDIPEGYSVSREKKERFSLILESASTNQTSMYLCASLRTGLIEAFFGQGTRLTVV.

V usage is TRBV27 and J usage is TRBJ1-1; maybe TRBD1 (6 bases). Trimming removed 6 bases from V and 1 base from J, with 12 bases in between. Germline CDR1 MNHEY, CDR2 SMNVEV (reference sequence). The CDR3 extends over 14 amino acids. CDR3 nucleotide sequence: TGTGCCAGCAGCACGATGACAGGGAACACTGAAGCTTTCTTT. Translated, it gives CASSTMTGNTEAFF.

The chain carries TRBV5-1 and TRBJ2-1, with a weak D call TRBD2 (5 bases). Germline CDR1 reads SGHRS; CDR2 reads YFSETQ. CDR3 size: 14 residues. Trimming stripped 4 bases from V and 8 bases from J, with 16 bases between. For the CDR3, the DNA is TGCGCCAGCAGCCTTCCGGGGAAAGGATATGAGCAGTTCTTC. It is translated as CASSLPGKGYEQFF.

The chain combines TRBV19 with TRBJ2-3; D gene unclear. Trimming took 0 bases from V and 2 from J, leaving 12 bases between them. The germline V gene has CDR1 LNHDA and CDR2 SQIVND (reference sequence). There are 16 residues in the CDR3. The CDR3 region is CASSIEVIGLTDTQYF. Here the CDR3 DNA reads TGTGCCAGTAGTATAGAGGTAATTGGGCTCACAGATACGCAGTATTTT.

The chain carries TRBV30 and TRBJ1-1; D ambiguous. Germline V CDR1 and CDR2: GTSNPN, SVGIG (reference sequence). The ends were cut back, 4 bases at V and 4 bases at J, with 10 bases in the middle. This CDR3 has 12 residues. The CDR3 DNA is TGTGCCTGGAAGAGACCGGGCACTGAAGCTTTCTTT. This translates into CAWKRPGTEAFF.

The V gene is TRBV5-4, the J gene TRBJ2-5; 13 nucleotides line up with TRBD2. The junction had 15 bases not matched to a gene; V was cut back by 9 bases and J by 4 bases. CDR1 SGHNT and CDR2 YYREEE come from the germline V gene (reference sequence). CDR3 length: 17 amino acids. CDR3 sequence reads: CANSAGTSGALAETQYF. CDR3 nucleotide sequence: TGTGCCAACAGTGCGGGGACTAGCGGGGCCTTGGCAGAGACCCAGTACTTC.

The V call is TRBV2, the J call TRBJ1-1; TRBD1 matches 7 bases. V trimming: 7 bases; J trimming: 4 bases; junction bases outside the gene matches: 6. The CDR3 contains 13 residues. Germline CDR1 is SNHLY and CDR2 is FYNNEI. The CDR3 DNA follows: TGTGCCAGCATAACAGGGGATGGCACTGAAGCTTTCTTT. Encoded protein: CASITGDGTEAFF.

The V gene is TRBV19, the J gene TRBJ2-5; D perhaps matches TRBD1 (6 bases). V was trimmed by 7 bases and J by 1 base, leaving 10 bases between them. Germline V CDR1 and CDR2: LNHDA, SQIVND (reference sequence). The CDR3 has 13 residues. This CDR3 is CASKVQGQETQYF. The DNA of the CDR3 is TGTGCCAGTAAGGTACAGGGCCAAGAGACCCAGTACTTC.

The CDR3 loop reads CASSVALSNEKLFF. Here the CDR3 DNA reads TGTGCCAGCAGCGTAGCTCTGAGTAATGAAAAACTGTTTTTT. The chain couples TRBV9 to TRBJ1-4; D is ambiguous. The CDR3 is 14 amino acids. CDR1 SGDLS and CDR2 YYNGEE come from the germline V gene. Trimming left V 0 bases short and J 4 bases short, with 7 bases between. The variable domain in full, completed from reference TRBV9 and TRBJ1-4, reads DSGVTQTPKHLITATGQRVTLRCSPRSGDLSVYWYQQSLDQGLQFLIQYYNGEERAKGNILERFSAQQFPDLHSELNLSSLELGDSALYFCASSVALSNEKLFFGSGTQLSVL.

The genes are TRBV6-1 and TRBJ1-2; D remains unclear. Between the trimmed V and J ends, which lost 1 base and 8 bases, there was a span of 8 bases. This CDR3 region has 12 residues. Per germline, CDR1 MNHNS and CDR2 SASEGT. The CDR3 protein is CASSEGARGYTF. The CDR3 DNA sequence: TGTGCCAGCAGTGAAGGGGCCCGAGGCTACACCTTC.

In this sample, this clone turned up many times. The chain joins TRBV5-1 to TRBJ2-7, with 9 bases aligning to TRBD1. Germline V lookup: CDR1 SGHRS, CDR2 YFSETQ. V shed 4 bases, J shed 6 bases, and the junction held 20 bases outside the gene matches. This CDR3 region has 18 residues. CDR3 amino acids: CASSPGQGKVGLRGEQYF. The CDR3 coding sequence is TGCGCCAGCAGCCCAGGACAGGGGAAAGTGGGCCTACGTGGCGAGCAGTACTTC.

The chain combines TRBV4-3 with TRBJ1-2, with 10 bases that match TRBD1. The CDR3 spans 15 residues. Germline CDR1 and CDR2: LGHNA and YSLEER. Germline trimming cut 3 bases from V and 4 bases from J; bases unmatched to any gene: 5. The CDR3 region is CASSQRTGGIYGYTF. DNA for the CDR3: TGCGCCAGCAGCCAGAGGACAGGGGGGATCTATGGCTACACCTTC.

This clone is a singleton in its sample. The rearrangement uses TRBV2 and TRBJ1-1, with D tentatively TRBD1 (5 bases). CDR3 length: 14 amino acids. V was shortened by 5 bases and J by 3 bases, with 13 bases between the two germline ends. Germline assignment: CDR1 SNHLY and CDR2 FYNNEI. In DNA form, the CDR3 reads TGTGCCAGCAGTTGGGGGTCGGGGGACACTGAAGCTTTCTTT. Translating gives CASSWGSGDTEAFF.

The rearrangement links TRBV5-1 to TRBJ1-2; 7 bases are a match to TRBD1. The germline CDR1 and CDR2 sequences are SGHRS and YFSETQ. The CDR3 sequence is 14 residues long. Trimming at V came to 5 bases and at J to 8 bases, leaving 12 bases not matched to a gene. In nucleotides, the CDR3 is TGCGCCAGCAGGGACGCAGACAGGGTCTGGGGCTACACCTTC. Protein sequence: CASRDADRVWGYTF.

The chain is built from TRBV15 and TRBJ2-5; a weak D match, TRBD1 (5 bases). The germline V and J ends were trimmed by 7 bases and 5 bases, with 20 bases remaining between them. Germline V lookup: CDR1 LNHNV, CDR2 YYDKDF (reference sequence). The CDR3 sequence is 15 residues long. This chain's CDR3 is CATTPGGAGVETQYF. CDR3 coding DNA: TGTGCCACCACCCCCGGTGGGGCTGGGGTGGAGACCCAGTACTTC.

The chain recombines TRBV29-1 with TRBJ1-2; tentatively, D is TRBD1 (5 bases). This CDR3 is built from 14 residues. Germline V gene sequence: CDR1 SQVTM, CDR2 ANQGSEA. Deletions cut 4 bases from V and 7 bases from J, with 19 bases between. In DNA, the CDR3 is TGCAGCGTTGGGACATCGGGAACGGGGGGTGGCTACACCTTC. Protein sequence: CSVGTSGTGGGYTF.